Only a few counts were recorded for the clone carrying this TCR beta chain. The record originates from a study of blood T cell repertoires in COVID-19. Study background: T cells, B-cell-depleted T cells, or PBMCs provided the cDNA or gDNA that served as material.

There are 15 residues in the CDR3. CDR1 is LGHNA, CDR2 YNFKEQ, per germline. V was pared by 1 base and J by 4 bases, with 6 bases of the junction left unmatched. Original processing methods: The assay estimated nucleated cells by amplifying reference gene primers. The protocol was immunoSEQ multiplex PCR, while the TCRdb copy is restricted to in-frame clones and leaves out a portion. V and J calls and clone size are copied from that table; D and trimming were computed from the DNA. The table records over 200,000 clones, approximately 87% of them present only once. The source material was peripheral blood. The receptor's source is an older woman with active or convalescent COVID-19. The chain couples TRBV4-2 to TRBJ1-2, with TRBD1 matching 7 bases. CDR3 sequence: CASSQAEDRSYGYTF. In DNA form, the CDR3 reads TGTGCCAGCAGCCAAGCGGAGGACAGGAGCTATGGCTACACCTTC.